The 14 T cell receptor beta chains below all came from one sample that was sequenced in a study of control samples from healthy donors and cancer patients. The table came from immunoSEQ multiplex PCR; TCRdb's copy has only in-frame clones and leaves some out. The table shows 90,000 to 100,000 clones, with roughly three quarters occurring only once. Sequenced input: blood. Receptors were obtained from a woman in her twenties or thirties in good health.

The chain recombines TRBV30 with TRBJ2-2, with D unclear. The CDR3 spans 12 residues. Deletions cut 5 bases from V and 7 bases from J, with 11 bases between. The germline gives CDR1 GTSNPN, CDR2 SVGIG (reference sequence). The CDR3 reads CAWEVYLGELFF. CDR3 sequence (DNA): TGTGCCTGGGAGGTATATCTCGGGGAGCTGTTTTTT.

This clone was seen only a few times. This CDR3 is CASSRGNTIYF. The CDR3 DNA reads TGTGCCAGCAGTAGGGGAAACACCATATATTTT. The V and J genes are TRBV25-1 and TRBJ1-3; D unresolved. CDR3 size: 11 residues. Germline CDR1 is MGHDK and CDR2 is SYGVNS. V was trimmed by 5 bases and J by 4 bases, leaving 3 bases between them.

The J gene is TRBJ2-7, the V gene TRBV19; 9 positions agree with TRBD1. V gave up 5 bases and J gave up 2 bases; unmatched junction bases: 10. The germline V gene has CDR1 LNHDA and CDR2 SQIVND (reference sequence). The CDR3 consists of 16 residues. DNA of the CDR3: TGTGCCAGTAGTGTGGTCGCGGGACAGGGAGCCTACGAGCAGTACTTC. Translated, it gives CASSVVAGQGAYEQYF.

J is TRBJ1-3 and V is TRBV10-3; no clear D. The ends were cut back, 7 bases at V and 2 bases at J, with 12 bases in the middle. The CDR3 is 14 residues long. The germline V gene has CDR1 ENHRY and CDR2 SYGVKD. The CDR3 DNA reads as TGTGCCATCACCCCGGACTTGCCTGGAAACACCATATATTTT. Translation gives CAITPDLPGNTIYF.

The gene calls are TRBV6-2 or TRBV6-3 and TRBJ2-7; D tentatively reads TRBD1 or TRBD2 (5 bases each). The germline V and J ends were trimmed by 2 bases and 2 bases, with 10 bases remaining between them. The CDR3 covers 14 residues. The germline CDR1 and CDR2 sequences are MNHEY and SVGEGT. DNA of the CDR3: TGTGCCAGCAGTTACGGGACGGGCCCCTACGAGCAGTACTTC. Its protein product is CASSYGTGPYEQYF.

The chain links TRBV11-1 to TRBJ2-5, with 7 bases aligning to TRBD1. Germline loops: CDR1 SGHAT, CDR2 FQDESV (reference sequence). CDR3 length: 14 amino acids. V lost 2 bases, J lost 5 bases, and 5 bases stayed unmatched. CDR3 DNA: TGTGCCAGCAGCTTAACAGGGGCCGGGGAGACCCAGTACTTC. It encodes CASSLTGAGETQYF.

The chain carries TRBV3-1 (or the pseudogene TRBV3-2) and TRBJ2-7, with a tentative D call TRBD1 (6 bases). Germline CDR1 reads LGHDT; CDR2 reads YNNKEL (reference sequence). CDR3 length: 15 amino acids. V lost 5 bases, J lost 0 bases, and 14 bases lay in between. CDR3 protein: CASSFGTKSSYEQYF. CDR3 nucleotides: TGTGCCAGCAGCTTTGGGACAAAGAGCTCCTACGAGCAGTACTTC.

The chain has TRBV25-1 and TRBJ2-5, with 12 bases matching TRBD1. This CDR3 region has 18 residues. Germline V gives CDR1 MGHDK, CDR2 SYGVNS. Trimming at V came to 3 bases and at J to 2 bases, leaving 10 bases not matched to a gene. CDR3 bases: TGTGCCAGCAGTGATCCCCTCGGGACAGGGGGCGGGCAAGAGACCCAGTACTTC. Translated, it gives CASSDPLGTGGGQETQYF.

Turning to this clone: This same CDR3 is encoded by further DNA sequences in the sample. V is TRBV19 and J is TRBJ1-2; perhaps TRBD1 as D (5 bases). Germline V gene data show CDR1 as LNHDA and CDR2 as SQIVND (reference sequence). V lost 3 bases to trimming and J lost 2 bases, with 10 bases between them. The length of the CDR3 is 14 residues. The CDR3 here is CASSIRGPNYGYTF. In nucleotides, the CDR3 is TGTGCCAGTAGTATTCGGGGACCGAACTATGGCTACACCTTC.

V is TRBV6-2 or TRBV6-3 and J is TRBJ1-1; D is unclear. The CDR3 covers 17 residues. The germline V gene has CDR1 MNHEY and CDR2 SVGEGT. V was pared by 0 bases and J by 8 bases, with 22 bases between. The CDR3 DNA sequence: TGTGCCAGCAGTTACTCGCTTTCGTTCGGATTGCCACGCGAAGCTTTCTTT. Protein: CASSYSLSFGLPREAFF.

A few counts support this clone. V gene TRBV25-1 combines with J gene TRBJ2-5; D may be TRBD1 (6 bases). CDR1 and CDR2 (germline): MGHDK, SYGVNS. Between the trimmed V and J ends, which lost 4 bases and 0 bases, there was a span of 9 bases. This CDR3 region has 14 residues. DNA of the CDR3: TGTGCCAGCAGTGTTCGGGACAACCAAGAGACCCAGTACTTC. This translates into CASSVRDNQETQYF.

V is TRBV29-1 and J is TRBJ2-1; 10 bases are a match to TRBD1. The germline CDR1 and CDR2 sequences are SQVTM and ANQGSEA. Unmatched junction bases numbered 6, after V lost 6 bases and J lost 4 bases. The CDR3 consists of 14 residues. Written as DNA, the CDR3 is TGCAGCGTGGGAGACAGGGGGCGATACAATGAGCAGTTCTTC. Amino acid sequence: CSVGDRGRYNEQFF.

V usage is TRBV10-3 and J usage is TRBJ1-6, with TRBD1 matching over 8 bases. J gave up 9 bases and V 0 bases, and 7 bases lay outside the gene matches. CDR3 length equals 16 residues. Germline assignment: CDR1 ENHRY and CDR2 SYGVKD. CDR3 region: CAISESGTGVSSPLHF. CDR3 nucleotides: TGTGCCATCAGTGAGTCAGGGACAGGCGTAAGTTCACCCCTCCACTTT.

The chain couples TRBV21-1 to TRBJ1-5. TRBV21-1 is a pseudogene segment. This CDR3 comprises 17 residues. DNA of the CDR3: TGTGCCAGCAGCAAAAGGAGGGGACCCGGGAGCAATCAGCCCCAGCATTTT. Encoded protein: CASSKRRGPGSNQPQHF.